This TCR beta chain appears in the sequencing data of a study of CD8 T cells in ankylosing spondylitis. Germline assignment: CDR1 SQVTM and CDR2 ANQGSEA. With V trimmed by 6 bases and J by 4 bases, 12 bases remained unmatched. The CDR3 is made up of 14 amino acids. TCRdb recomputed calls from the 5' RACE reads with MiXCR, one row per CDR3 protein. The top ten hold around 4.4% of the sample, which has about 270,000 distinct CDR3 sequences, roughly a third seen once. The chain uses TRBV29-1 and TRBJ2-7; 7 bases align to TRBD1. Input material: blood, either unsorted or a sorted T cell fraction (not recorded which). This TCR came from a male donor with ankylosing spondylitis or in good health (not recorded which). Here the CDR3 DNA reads TGCAGCGTCCGTTTAGGGGGCGAAGGATACGAGCAGTACTTC. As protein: CSVRLGGEGYEQYF.